The rows below give T cell receptor beta chains drawn from one sample of a study of T cell changes during pregnancy in multiple sclerosis. Only in-frame clones appear in the TCRdb table, and some are missing; sequencing was by immunoSEQ multiplex PCR. The sample has under 75,000 clones, around nine tenths seen once. Source: peripheral blood, taken in the third trimester of pregnancy. These receptors were taken from a female donor in good health, enrolled as a control in a pregnancy study. The CDR3 runs from the conserved cysteine through the conserved F or W. The order of the fields is D gene, clone size, V gene, J gene, CDR3 DNA, CDR3 protein. A D gene is named only where the DNA matches it firmly. Where a row states a size, it is once, few, many or the class of an expanded clone; other rows omit it.

d_call: NA; clone_size: NA; v_call: TRBV5-6; j_call: TRBJ2-1; cdr3_nt: TGTGCCAGCAGCTTCCCGAGCTCCTACAATGAGCAGTTCTTC; cdr3_aa: CASSFPSSYNEQFF
d_call: TRBD2; clone_size: NA; v_call: TRBV19; j_call: TRBJ2-5; cdr3_nt: TGTGCCAGTAGTATTTCGGGAGGGTGGGGAGAGACCCAGTACTTC; cdr3_aa: CASSISGGWGETQYF
d_call: TRBD1; clone_size: NA; v_call: TRBV15; j_call: TRBJ1-2; cdr3_nt: TGTGCCACCAGCGCGGACAGGGCCAACTATGGCTACACCTTC; cdr3_aa: CATSADRANYGYTF
d_call: TRBD2; clone_size: NA; v_call: TRBV7-9; j_call: TRBJ2-7; cdr3_nt: TGTGCCAGCAGCCCGGGGGGGTCCTACGAGCAGTACTTC; cdr3_aa: CASSPGGSYEQYF
d_call: TRBD2; clone_size: once; v_call: TRBV4-2; j_call: TRBJ2-3; cdr3_nt: TGTGCCAGCAGCCAAGATCGAGGACTAGCAGATACGCAGTATTTT; cdr3_aa: CASSQDRGLADTQYF
d_call: NA; clone_size: NA; v_call: TRBV6-5; j_call: TRBJ2-3; cdr3_nt: TGTGCCAGCAGCACCAGACAGCGCACAGATACGCAGTATTTT; cdr3_aa: CASSTRQRTDTQYF
d_call: TRBD1; clone_size: NA; v_call: TRBV29-1; j_call: TRBJ2-5; cdr3_nt: TGCAGCGTTGAAGGACAGGGTCGGCAAGAGACCCAGTACTTC; cdr3_aa: CSVEGQGRQETQYF
d_call: NA; clone_size: NA; v_call: TRBV2; j_call: TRBJ1-3; cdr3_nt: TGTGCCAGCAACGGGAGGGGCAAAGCGACCTCTGGAAACACCATATATTTT; cdr3_aa: CASNGRGKATSGNTIYF
d_call: NA; clone_size: NA; v_call: TRBV7-7; j_call: TRBJ2-2; cdr3_nt: TGTGCCAGCAGGGTACAGGGCGGGACCGGGGAGCTGTTTTTT; cdr3_aa: CASRVQGGTGELFF
d_call: NA; clone_size: NA; v_call: TRBV4-2; j_call: TRBJ2-3; cdr3_nt: TGTGCCAGCAGCCAAGAATTAGGAGTACGGGGGTTCTCTAGCACAGATACGCAGTATTTT; cdr3_aa: CASSQELGVRGFSSTDTQYF
d_call: NA; clone_size: NA; v_call: TRBV5-5; j_call: TRBJ2-1; cdr3_nt: TGTGCCAGCAGCCCCATGGCCGAGGGTGGTGAGCAGTTCTTC; cdr3_aa: CASSPMAEGGEQFF
d_call: NA; clone_size: NA; v_call: TRBV19; j_call: TRBJ1-2; cdr3_nt: TGTGCCAGTAGTATCTTTTCCGCAGGGGTTAACTATGGCTACACCTTC; cdr3_aa: CASSIFSAGVNYGYTF
d_call: NA; clone_size: NA; v_call: TRBV30; j_call: TRBJ2-3; cdr3_nt: TGTGCCTGGAGTGATGGGAGGGGGGGGAGTACAGATACGCAGTATTTT; cdr3_aa: CAWSDGRGGSTDTQYF
d_call: TRBD2; clone_size: NA; v_call: TRBV11-2; j_call: TRBJ2-1; cdr3_nt: TGTGCCAGCAGCTTAGGGCCCGGGACTAACAATGAGCAGTTCTTC; cdr3_aa: CASSLGPGTNNEQFF
d_call: TRBD1; clone_size: NA; v_call: TRBV29-1; j_call: TRBJ1-2; cdr3_nt: TGCAGCGTAGGGACAGGGGTCGAGGGCTACACCTTC; cdr3_aa: CSVGTGVEGYTF
d_call: NA; clone_size: once; v_call: TRBV14; j_call: TRBJ1-1; cdr3_nt: TGTGCCAGCAGCCAAAGAGGGGGAAGCACTGAAGCTTTCTTT; cdr3_aa: CASSQRGGSTEAFF
d_call: NA; clone_size: NA; v_call: TRBV7-3; j_call: TRBJ1-6; cdr3_nt: TGTGCCAGCAGCCTTGACCCTACAGGGTCCTATAATTCACCCCTCCACTTT; cdr3_aa: CASSLDPTGSYNSPLHF
d_call: NA; clone_size: NA; v_call: TRBV4-3; j_call: TRBJ2-7; cdr3_nt: TGCGCCAGCAGCCAAGAGTCTACAGGCAACTACGAGCAGTACTTC; cdr3_aa: CASSQESTGNYEQYF
d_call: TRBD1; clone_size: NA; v_call: TRBV9; j_call: TRBJ1-2; cdr3_nt: TGTGCCAGCAGCAGACAGGGAAACTATGGCTACACCTTC; cdr3_aa: CASSRQGNYGYTF
d_call: NA; clone_size: NA; v_call: TRBV6-4; j_call: TRBJ2-3; cdr3_nt: TGTGCCAGCAGTCCGTCGGCGGTTTTTAGCACAGATACGCAGTATTTT; cdr3_aa: CASSPSAVFSTDTQYF
d_call: NA; clone_size: NA; v_call: TRBV4-3; j_call: TRBJ2-1; cdr3_nt: TGCGCCAGCAGCCAAGCCTTTCGCCGTCAGGGGCAGCAGCAGTTCTTC; cdr3_aa: CASSQAFRRQGQQQFF
d_call: NA; clone_size: once; v_call: TRBV28; j_call: TRBJ1-2; cdr3_nt: TGTGCCAGCAGTTCCGGATTCAACCAGGGCAACTATGGCTACACCTTC; cdr3_aa: CASSSGFNQGNYGYTF
d_call: TRBD2; clone_size: NA; v_call: TRBV5-4; j_call: TRBJ2-7; cdr3_nt: TGTGCCAGCAGCTTGGAGCGGGGGGGCTACGAGCAGTACTTC; cdr3_aa: CASSLERGGYEQYF
d_call: TRBD2; clone_size: NA; v_call: TRBV5-5; j_call: TRBJ2-1; cdr3_nt: TGTGCCAGCAGCCTTACTACTAGCGGGAGTTGGTATGAGCAGTTCTTC; cdr3_aa: CASSLTTSGSWYEQFF
d_call: NA; clone_size: NA; v_call: TRBV6-1; j_call: TRBJ1-1; cdr3_nt: TGTGCCAGCAGCTTTATAACCGGGGATCCTGAAGCTTTCTTT; cdr3_aa: CASSFITGDPEAFF